The 4 T cell receptor delta chains below all came from one sample that was sequenced in a study of γδ T cells in repeated Plasmodium falciparum infection. Bulk repertoires came from Vgamma9/Vdelta2+ or Vdelta2-negative gammadelta T cells flow-sorted from PBMC. TCRdb reapplied CATT to the multiplex PCR reads. Of about 48,000 delta-chain clones listed, approximately 1.5% are singletons. What was sequenced was gamma-delta T cells from blood. The source is a pool of human donors (malaria-infected and uninfected, not separated).

For this clone: TCRdb has a much larger clone's protein, which differs at residue 6 from the translation of this DNA, likely because of a read error; what is shown is the protein translated from the DNA. J is TRDJ1 and V is TRDV1; D may be TRDD2 (6 bases). V gave up 3 bases and J gave up 6 bases, with 17 bases separating them. Per germline, CDR1 TSWWSYY and CDR2 QGS. The CDR3 loop spans 15 amino acids. CDR3 in DNA: TGTGCTCTTGGGGACGCGGCCTTCCCGACTTATAAACTCATCTTT. Translated: CALGDAAFPTYKLIF.

On this clone itself: TCRdb shows a much larger clone's protein in place of this DNA's translation, and the two differ at residue 13, likely through a read error; the protein shown is translated from the DNA. CDR3 in amino acids: CALGELSFFYTDRLIF. In nucleotides, the CDR3 is TGTGCTCTTGGGGAACTCTCCTTCTTCTACACCGATAGACTCATCTTT. The chain combines TRDV1 with TRDJ1; TRDD2 is a possible D gene (5 bases). Germline CDR1 is TSWWSYY and CDR2 is QGS. The CDR3 sequence is 16 residues long.

This clone ranks as medium-sized. Other DNA sequences in the same sample also yield this CDR3. The chain employs TRDV2 and TRDJ1; D may correspond to TRDD2 or TRDD3 (6 bases each). CDR1 and CDR2 from the germline V gene are GEAIGNYY and EKD. The CDR3 length is 19 residues. The V gene lost 1 base and the J gene lost 0 bases, with 23 bases spanning the gap. Here the CDR3 DNA reads TGTGCCTGTGACACGGGATCCTACACTGGGCTACTTTACACCGATAAACTCATCTTT. Translating it yields CACDTGSYTGLLYTDKLIF.

Regarding this clone: TCRdb's listed protein matches a much larger clone and diverges from this DNA's translation at residue 13, likely through a read error; the protein shown comes from the DNA. The gene calls are TRDV1 and TRDJ1; TRDD3 might be the D (5 bases). TCRdb is silent on the J gene; assignment here came from matching the DNA to germline. This CDR3 has 19 amino acids. V was pared by 1 base and J by 1 base, with 22 bases between. CDR1 is TSWWSYY, CDR2 QGS, per germline. CDR3 loop: CALGEPLVLGELSTDKLIF. The CDR3 nucleotides read TGTGCTCTTGGGGAACCCCTCGTCTTAGGGGAACTCAGCACCGATAAACTCATCTTT.